These T cell receptor beta chains were read from a single sample in a study of control samples from healthy donors and cancer patients. The table came from immunoSEQ multiplex PCR; TCRdb's copy has only in-frame clones and leaves some out. The sample has about 110,000 clones, approximately 90% seen once. Sequencing was performed on PBMCs. Receptor source: a woman aged 55-75 years with lung cancer. CDR3s include the opening cysteine and the closing phenylalanine or tryptophan. A D gene is named only where the DNA matches it firmly. The listing skips clone size in some rows; elsewhere it reads once, few, many or a size class.

size: -; V: TRBV7-9; D: TRBD1; J: TRBJ1-1; CDR3: CASSRTGNTEAFF; DNA: TGTGCCAGCAGCCGGACAGGGAACACTGAAGCTTTCTTT
size: -; V: TRBV9; D: -; J: TRBJ1-2; CDR3: CASSVAEGGFGGYTF; DNA: TGTGCCAGCAGCGTAGCGGAAGGGGGATTTGGTGGCTACACCTTC
size: -; V: TRBV3-1/TRBV3-2; D: TRBD2; J: TRBJ2-1; CDR3: CASSLSGGAYNEQFF; DNA: TGTGCCAGCAGCCTTAGCGGGGGGGCCTACAATGAGCAGTTCTTC
size: -; V: TRBV3-1/TRBV3-2; D: -; J: TRBJ1-2; CDR3: CASSQDWPGRNGYTF; DNA: TGTGCCAGCAGCCAAGATTGGCCGGGACGGAATGGCTACACCTTC
size: -; V: TRBV29-1; D: -; J: TRBJ2-7; CDR3: CSAGRGLEQYF; DNA: TGCAGCGCGGGCAGGGGTTTGGAGCAGTACTTC
size: -; V: TRBV7-9; D: TRBD1; J: TRBJ2-7; CDR3: CASSSWTGRHQVYEQYF; DNA: TGTGCCAGCAGCTCTTGGACAGGGCGCCACCAGGTCTACGAGCAGTACTTC
size: -; V: TRBV9; D: -; J: TRBJ1-4; CDR3: CASSVDHQQNEKLFF; DNA: TGTGCCAGCAGCGTAGACCATCAGCAGAATGAAAAACTGTTTTTT
size: -; V: TRBV30; D: TRBD2; J: TRBJ2-3; CDR3: CAFNRGTSGGSTDTQYF; DNA: TGTGCCTTTAACCGAGGGACTAGCGGGGGAAGCACAGATACGCAGTATTTT
size: -; V: TRBV30; D: -; J: TRBJ2-3; CDR3: CAWSENRAHTDTQYF; DNA: TGTGCCTGGAGTGAGAACAGGGCGCACACAGATACGCAGTATTTT
size: -; V: TRBV19; D: -; J: TRBJ1-2; CDR3: CASSIRTERGYTF; DNA: TGTGCCAGTAGTATCCGGACGGAGAGAGGCTACACCTTC
size: -; V: TRBV5-1; D: TRBD1; J: TRBJ1-2; CDR3: CASSGQGGGYGYTF; DNA: TGCGCCAGCAGCGGACAGGGCGGGGGCTATGGCTACACCTTC
size: -; V: TRBV6-5; D: -; J: TRBJ1-2; CDR3: CASSYSYGDYGYTF; DNA: TGTGCCAGCAGTTACTCATACGGGGACTATGGCTACACCTTC
size: -; V: TRBV5-1; D: -; J: TRBJ2-3; CDR3: CASRVQTASTDTQYF; DNA: TGCGCCAGCAGGGTGCAGACAGCTAGCACAGATACGCAGTATTTT
size: -; V: TRBV5-1; D: TRBD2; J: TRBJ2-1; CDR3: CASSLGVSGAYNEQFF; DNA: TGCGCCAGCAGCTTGGGCGTTAGCGGGGCCTACAATGAGCAGTTCTTC
size: -; V: TRBV5-4; D: TRBD1; J: TRBJ1-1; CDR3: CASSPGDRGITEAFF; DNA: TGTGCCAGCAGCCCCGGAGACAGGGGGATCACTGAAGCTTTCTTT
size: -; V: TRBV7-2; D: TRBD1; J: TRBJ2-7; CDR3: CASSSRTGGHEQYF; DNA: TGTGCCAGCAGCTCCCGGACAGGGGGCCACGAGCAGTACTTC
size: -; V: TRBV4-3; D: -; J: TRBJ1-1; CDR3: CASSQEYTGMNTEAFF; DNA: TGCGCCAGCAGCCAAGAGTATACAGGAATGAACACTGAAGCTTTCTTT
size: -; V: TRBV7-2; D: TRBD2; J: TRBJ2-5; CDR3: CASSSILAGGQETQYF; DNA: TGTGCCAGCAGCTCCATTTTAGCGGGGGGCCAAGAGACCCAGTACTTC
size: -; V: TRBV25-1; D: TRBD1; J: TRBJ2-3; CDR3: CASSGLQGRSTDTQYF; DNA: TGTGCCAGCAGTGGATTACAGGGGAGATCAACAGATACGCAGTATTTT
size: -; V: TRBV6-5; D: TRBD1; J: TRBJ1-2; CDR3: CASSYRRGGVPYGYTF; DNA: TGTGCCAGCAGTTACCGCAGGGGGGGAGTCCCCTATGGCTACACCTTC
size: -; V: TRBV25-1; D: -; J: TRBJ2-2; CDR3: CASSGRNANTGELFF; DNA: TGTGCCAGCAGTGGTCGGAATGCGAACACCGGGGAGCTGTTTTTT
size: -; V: TRBV29-1; D: -; J: TRBJ2-2; CDR3: CSVEDPDRDTGELFF; DNA: TGCAGCGTTGAAGACCCAGATAGGGACACCGGGGAGCTGTTTTTT
size: -; V: TRBV5-1; D: -; J: TRBJ1-1; CDR3: CASSGGPRETEAFF; DNA: TGCGCCAGCAGCGGGGGACCCCGGGAGACTGAAGCTTTCTTT
size: -; V: TRBV5-4; D: TRBD2; J: TRBJ2-3; CDR3: CASSWAGSGRSADTQYF; DNA: TGTGCCAGCAGCTGGGCGGGTAGCGGGAGGTCCGCAGATACGCAGTATTTT
size: -; V: TRBV3-1/TRBV3-2; D: TRBD1; J: TRBJ2-5; CDR3: CASSQDPGQGEETQYF; DNA: TGTGCCAGCAGCCAAGATCCCGGACAGGGGGAAGAGACCCAGTACTTC
size: once; V: TRBV3-1/TRBV3-2; D: TRBD1; J: TRBJ1-2; CDR3: CASSLDRGARYTF; DNA: TGTGCCAGCAGCCTCGACAGGGGGGCCCGTTACACCTTC
size: few; V: TRBV3-1/TRBV3-2; D: TRBD1; J: TRBJ1-1; CDR3: CASSGGTGSGRTTEAFF; DNA: TGTGCCAGCAGCGGTGGGACAGGGAGCGGTCGCACCACTGAAGCTTTCTTT
size: -; V: TRBV10-2; D: -; J: TRBJ2-3; CDR3: CASSSQGQGGTDTQYF; DNA: TGCGCCAGCAGCTCCCAGGGGCAGGGGGGAACGGATACGCAGTATTTT
size: -; V: TRBV4-3; D: TRBD1; J: TRBJ1-5; CDR3: CASSQDYRGSGQPQHF; DNA: TGCGCCAGCAGCCAGGATTACAGGGGTAGCGGGCAGCCCCAGCATTTT
size: few; V: TRBV6-5; D: TRBD1; J: TRBJ1-4; CDR3: CASSYGQGATNEKLFF; DNA: TGTGCCAGCAGTTACGGACAGGGAGCAACTAATGAAAAACTGTTTTTT
size: -; V: TRBV7-2; D: -; J: TRBJ2-7; CDR3: CASSPTTGRGPYEQYF; DNA: TGTGCCAGCAGCCCTACTACAGGGAGGGGTCCCTACGAGCAGTACTTC
size: -; V: TRBV6-5; D: -; J: TRBJ1-1; CDR3: CASITDTEAFF; DNA: TGTGCCAGCATCACAGACACTGAAGCTTTCTTT
size: -; V: TRBV6-6; D: TRBD2; J: TRBJ2-5; CDR3: CASSPPGLVGETQYF; DNA: TGTGCCAGCAGTCCTCCGGGACTAGTTGGAGAGACCCAGTACTTC
size: once; V: TRBV10-3; D: -; J: TRBJ2-7; CDR3: CAISSKGDLYEQYF; DNA: TGTGCCATCAGCTCCAAGGGAGATTTATACGAGCAGTACTTC
size: -; V: TRBV19; D: TRBD1; J: TRBJ1-1; CDR3: CASSIFQGANTEAFF; DNA: TGTGCCAGTAGTATATTCCAGGGGGCGAACACTGAAGCTTTCTTT
size: once; V: TRBV10-3; D: -; J: TRBJ1-1; CDR3: CAISESLGAQGNTEAFF; DNA: TGTGCCATCAGTGAGTCTCTGGGGGCCCAGGGGAACACTGAAGCTTTCTTT
size: few; V: TRBV19; D: -; J: TRBJ1-4; CDR3: CASRRVTNEKLFF; DNA: TGTGCCAGTAGAAGGGTAACTAATGAAAAACTGTTTTTT
size: -; V: TRBV11-3; D: TRBD1; J: TRBJ1-1; CDR3: CASTYDGQGHTEAFF; DNA: TGTGCCAGCACCTACGACGGACAGGGGCACACTGAAGCTTTCTTT
size: -; V: TRBV5-1; D: -; J: TRBJ1-5; CDR3: CASSLGDNGNQPQHF; DNA: TGCGCCAGCAGCTTGGGGGACAACGGCAATCAGCCCCAGCATTTT
size: -; V: TRBV18; D: TRBD1; J: TRBJ1-3; CDR3: CASSPPRDGTGEGNTIYF; DNA: TGTGCCAGCTCACCCCCCCGGGATGGGACAGGGGAAGGAAACACCATATATTTT
size: -; V: TRBV9; D: -; J: TRBJ2-4; CDR3: CASSVGSAKNIQYF; DNA: TGTGCCAGCAGCGTAGGCTCTGCCAAAAACATTCAGTACTTC
size: -; V: TRBV30; D: TRBD2; J: TRBJ2-1; CDR3: CAWSTGTSGRGSYNEQFF; DNA: TGTGCCTGGAGCACCGGGACTAGCGGGAGAGGGTCCTACAATGAGCAGTTCTTC
size: -; V: TRBV28; D: -; J: TRBJ1-2; CDR3: CASSLGGYTF; DNA: TGTGCCAGCAGTTTAGGGGGCTACACCTTC
size: -; V: TRBV7-6; D: -; J: TRBJ1-4; CDR3: CASSWGAANEKLFF; DNA: TGTGCCAGCAGCTGGGGGGCAGCTAATGAAAAACTGTTTTTT
size: -; V: TRBV9; D: -; J: TRBJ1-2; CDR3: CASSEGLTWAYGYTF; DNA: TGTGCCAGCAGCGAGGGACTCACCTGGGCCTATGGCTACACCTTC